The rows below give T cell receptor beta chains drawn from one sample of a study of T cell changes during pregnancy in multiple sclerosis. Generated by immunoSEQ multiplex PCR, the TCRdb table keeps only in-frame clones and is missing some. The table records tens of thousands of clones, 94% of them present only once. Sequencing used CD8+ T cells from peripheral blood mononuclear cells, obtained in the third trimester of pregnancy. These receptor sequences come from a female donor with multiple sclerosis, enrolled in a pregnancy study. Each CDR3 is given with its conserved first and last residue. The D gene is left open where the match is weak. Clone size is shown for a subset of rows, as once, few, many or a class of expanded clone.

size: NA
length: 17
V: TRBV11-2
J: TRBJ2-2
D: NA
CDR3: CASSLRGRESYTGELFF
DNA: TGTGCCAGCAGCTTAAGGGGGCGGGAATCGTACACCGGGGAGCTGTTTTTT

size: NA
length: 14
V: TRBV10-3
J: TRBJ1-2
D: NA
CDR3: CATVRGGGDYGYTF
DNA: TGTGCCACTGTACGTGGGGGGGGAGACTATGGCTACACCTTC

size: NA
length: 11
V: TRBV7-9
J: TRBJ2-7
D: NA
CDR3: CASSNTYEQYF
DNA: TGTGCCAGCAGCAACACCTACGAGCAGTACTTC

size: NA
length: 15
V: TRBV4-1
J: TRBJ1-2
D: NA
CDR3: CASSQGQGRDYGYTF
DNA: TGCGCCAGCAGCCAAGGCCAGGGGCGAGACTATGGCTACACCTTC

size: NA
length: 15
V: TRBV13
J: TRBJ1-1
D: TRBD1
CDR3: CASSPRGTGGSEAFF
DNA: TGTGCCAGCAGCCCGCGCGGGACAGGGGGCTCTGAAGCTTTCTTT

size: NA
length: 12
V: TRBV5-1
J: TRBJ2-1
D: TRBD2
CDR3: CASSLSGAEQFF
DNA: TGCGCCAGCAGCTTAAGCGGGGCTGAGCAGTTCTTC

size: NA
length: 14
V: TRBV14
J: TRBJ1-5
D: NA
CDR3: CASSRHREIQPQHF
DNA: TGTGCCAGCAGCCGCCACAGGGAAATCCAGCCCCAGCATTTT

size: NA
length: 15
V: TRBV9
J: TRBJ2-7
D: NA
CDR3: CASSVGAGVLDEQYF
DNA: TGTGCCAGCAGCGTAGGGGCAGGGGTTCTGGACGAGCAGTACTTC

size: once
length: 13
V: TRBV27
J: TRBJ2-3
D: TRBD1
CDR3: CASSLYRGHTQYF
DNA: TGTGCCAGCAGTTTATACAGGGGGCATACGCAGTATTTT

size: NA
length: 18
V: TRBV10-1
J: TRBJ2-2
D: TRBD2
CDR3: CASSESLAGVPNTGELFF
DNA: TGCGCCAGCAGTGAGTCGCTTGCGGGAGTCCCAAACACCGGGGAGCTGTTTTTT

size: NA
length: 15
V: TRBV6-5
J: TRBJ2-1
D: TRBD2
CDR3: CASRPGLAGFNEQFF
DNA: TGTGCCAGCAGACCCGGACTAGCGGGGTTCAATGAGCAGTTCTTC

size: NA
length: 13
V: TRBV6-5
J: TRBJ1-5
D: TRBD1
CDR3: CASSFTGERPQHF
DNA: TGTGCCAGCAGTTTTACAGGGGAACGGCCCCAGCATTTT

size: NA
length: 15
V: TRBV29-1
J: TRBJ2-7
D: TRBD2
CDR3: CSVEDRGLAGREQYF
DNA: TGCAGCGTTGAAGATCGGGGACTAGCGGGACGGGAGCAGTACTTC

size: NA
length: 15
V: TRBV4-1
J: TRBJ2-7
D: NA
CDR3: CASSHLALAIYEQYF
DNA: TGCGCCAGCAGCCATCTGGCCCTTGCCATCTACGAGCAGTACTTC